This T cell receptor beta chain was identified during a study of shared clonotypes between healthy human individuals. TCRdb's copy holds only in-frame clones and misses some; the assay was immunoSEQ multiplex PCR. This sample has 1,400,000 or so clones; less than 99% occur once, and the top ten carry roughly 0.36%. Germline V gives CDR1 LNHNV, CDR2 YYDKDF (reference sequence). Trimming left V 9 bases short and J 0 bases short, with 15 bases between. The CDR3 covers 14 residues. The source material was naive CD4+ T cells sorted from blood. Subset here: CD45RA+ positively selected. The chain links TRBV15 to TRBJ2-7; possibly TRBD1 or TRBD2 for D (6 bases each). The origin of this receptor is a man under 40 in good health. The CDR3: CATSPGATSYEQYF. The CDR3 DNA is TGTGCCACTTCACCGGGGGCCACCTCCTACGAGCAGTACTTC.